This T cell receptor beta chain was captured in a study of T cell changes during pregnancy in multiple sclerosis. Generated by immunoSEQ multiplex PCR, the TCRdb table keeps only in-frame clones and is missing some. The sample shows around 60,000 clones, about 94% of them seen only once. In germline, CDR1 is LNHDA, CDR2 SQIVND (reference sequence). V was pared by 6 bases and J by 8 bases, with 19 bases between. The CDR3 has 14 amino acids. The chain combines TRBV19 with TRBJ1-2; the D is unclear. The specimen was peripheral blood, collected in the third trimester of pregnancy. This receptor was identified in a female donor in good health, enrolled as a control in a pregnancy study. CDR3 nucleotide sequence: TGTGCCAGTAGAAAGCCAGACTACCTTGGGGGCTACACCTTC. Protein sequence: CASRKPDYLGGYTF.